These 20 T cell receptor beta chains came from one sample sequenced in a study of shared clonotypes between healthy human individuals. Assay: immunoSEQ multiplex PCR; the TCRdb copy retains only in-frame clones and omits some. The repertoire holds a few million clones, with more than 80% as singletons. The sample comprised naive CD4+ T cells from PBMCs. Subset noted: CD45RA+ positively selected. Receptors originate from a man younger than 30 in good health. Some clones in this sample may be carry-over from other donors' samples.

The chain's CDR3 is CASSPPGSSAGGEQYF. The CDR3 nucleotides are TGTGCCAGCAGCCCCCCCGGATCCTCGGCCGGGGGAGAGCAGTACTTC. This sequence joins TRBV7-6 and TRBJ2-7; D might be TRBD2 (6 bases). V lost 5 bases and J lost 7, with 24 bases in between. In germline, CDR1 is SGHVS, CDR2 FNYEAQ. The CDR3 spans 16 residues. The entire variable domain, with the rest obtained from reference TRBV7-6 and TRBJ2-7, is as follows: GAGVSQSPRYKVTKRGQDVALRCDPISGHVSLYWYRQALGQGPEFLTYFNYEAQQDKSGLPNDRFSAERPEGSISTLTIQRTEQRDSAMYRCASSPPGSSAGGEQYFGPGTRLTVT.

The genes are TRBV5-4 and TRBJ1-4; TRBD1 matches at 9 bases. The germline CDR1 and CDR2 sequences are SGHNT and YYREEE (reference sequence). The length of the CDR3 is 15 residues. V lost 0 bases to trimming and J lost 7 bases; unmatched junction nucleotides: 4. This CDR3 is CASSLGDRASEKLFF. As DNA, the CDR3 is TGTGCCAGCAGCTTGGGGGACAGGGCTAGTGAAAAACTGTTTTTT.

The V and J genes are TRBV5-1 and TRBJ1-4; D not resolved. The CDR3 runs to 13 residues. The V gene lost 2 bases and the J gene lost 4 bases, with 6 bases spanning the gap. CDR1 and CDR2 (germline): SGHRS, YFSETQ. The CDR3: CASSFFVNEKLFF. The CDR3 DNA is TGCGCCAGCAGCTTCTTCGTTAATGAAAAACTGTTTTTT.

This clone was observed once. The V and J genes are TRBV4-2 and TRBJ1-1; D is possibly TRBD1 (6 bases). This CDR3 spans 15 amino acids. CDR1 is LGHNA, CDR2 YNFKEQ, per germline. Trimming took off 5 bases at V and 5 bases at J, with 18 bases between the two ends. CDR3 protein: CASSLSRGAWTEAFF. In DNA form, the CDR3 reads TGTGCCAGCAGCTTGTCTCGGGGGGCATGGACTGAAGCTTTCTTT.

V gene TRBV5-1 combines with J gene TRBJ2-7, with TRBD1 matching over 9 bases. The CDR3 loop spans 17 amino acids. V was clipped by 7 bases and J by 3 bases; unmatched bases: 17. Germline CDR1 SGHRS, CDR2 YFSETQ. CDR3 amino acids: CASRRGDGRDRVYEQYF. CDR3 coding DNA: TGCGCCAGCCGGAGGGGGGATGGAAGGGACAGGGTCTACGAGCAGTACTTC.

The chain employs TRBV10-1 and TRBJ2-7, with D tentatively TRBD2 (5 bases). V shed 8 bases and J shed 2 bases, with 22 bases lying between them. The CDR3 has 16 residues. Germline loops: CDR1 WNHNN, CDR2 SYGVQD (reference sequence). CDR3: CASPEDYDGLPYEQYF. The CDR3 DNA reads as TGCGCCAGCCCAGAAGACTACGACGGGTTACCCTACGAGCAGTACTTC.

This clone was seen a single time. J is TRBJ1-2 and V is TRBV7-2; 9 bases map to TRBD1. CDR3 length: 16 residues. V lost 5 bases and J lost 7; bases outside the gene matches: 14. Germline loops: CDR1 SGHTA, CDR2 FQGNSA. CDR3 DNA: TGTGCCAGCAGCCCTCGGCAGACAGGGGGGGAACTTGGCTACACCTTC. Translating it yields CASSPRQTGGELGYTF.

The rearrangement uses TRBV18 and TRBJ2-1, with 8 bases identical to TRBD1. The trim removed 7 bases at V and 7 bases at J, leaving 21 bases unmatched. Germline-derived CDR1 and CDR2 are KGHSH and LQKENI. The CDR3 is made up of 18 amino acids. As DNA, the CDR3 is TGTGCCAGCTTACCGCCCCGGGGAGGACAGGGCGGGGTAAATGAGCAGTTCTTC. As protein: CASLPPRGGQGGVNEQFF. Combining the CDR3 with reference TRBV18 and TRBJ2-1 gives the whole variable domain NAGVMQNPRHLVRRRGQEARLRCSPMKGHSHVYWYRQLPEEGLKFMVYLQKENIIDESGMPKERFSAEFPKEGPSILRIQQVVRGDSAAYFCASLPPRGGQGGVNEQFFGPGTRLTVL.

This clone was seen only once. This chain connects TRBV6-1 to TRBJ1-5; D might be TRBD1 (5 bases). Deletions cut 7 bases from V and 5 bases from J, with 12 bases between. Germline V gene sequence: CDR1 MNHNS, CDR2 SASEGT. The CDR3 is 13 residues long. CDR3: CASNSDSHQPQHF. CDR3 coding DNA: TGTGCCAGCAATAGTGACAGCCATCAGCCCCAGCATTTT.

The chain carries TRBV11-1 and TRBJ2-4, with D unresolved. This CDR3 is built from 16 residues. V was clipped by 11 bases and J by 0 bases, with 20 bases between them. Germline-derived CDR1 and CDR2 are SGHAT and FQDESV (reference sequence). The CDR3 protein is CAPKPARCRAKNIQYF. The CDR3 bases are TGTGCCCCTAAACCAGCACGGTGTCGAGCCAAAAACATTCAGTACTTC.

The chain links TRBV5-5 to TRBJ2-6; 7 nucleotides agree with TRBD1. J lost 0 bases, V lost 4 bases, and 4 bases had no gene match. CDR3 length: 16 residues. CDR1 and CDR2 from the germline V gene are SGHKS and YYEKEE (reference sequence). The CDR3 sequence: CASSRQGSSGANVLTF. In DNA, the CDR3 is TGTGCCAGCAGCCGACAGGGAAGCTCTGGGGCCAACGTCCTGACTTTC.

This clone has a single count. The rearrangement uses TRBV15 and TRBJ1-3; D unclear. Germline CDR1 is LNHNV and CDR2 is YYDKDF (reference sequence). This CDR3 comprises 14 residues. V shed 3 bases and J shed 2 bases, with 8 bases lying between them. The CDR3 loop is CATSSQKTGNTIYF. The DNA for the CDR3 is TGTGCCACCAGCAGCCAGAAGACTGGAAACACCATATATTTT.

The V call is TRBV25-1, the J call TRBJ2-2; D possibly corresponds to TRBD2 (6 bases). Germline values: CDR1 MGHDK, CDR2 SYGVNS. This CDR3 is built from 15 residues. Trimming left V 6 bases short and J 4 bases short, with 15 bases between. The CDR3 DNA follows: TGTGCCAGCAGAGCTAGCGCCCGGGGCACCGGGGAGCTGTTTTTT. Its translation is CASRASARGTGELFF.

A word on this clone: Other DNA sequences in the same sample also yield this CDR3. The chain carries TRBV7-9 and TRBJ2-7; TRBD1 might be the D (6 bases). In germline, CDR1 is SEHNR, CDR2 FQNEAQ (reference sequence). CDR3 length: 14 residues. The V and J ends lost 5 bases and 0 bases respectively, with 11 bases between them. The chain's CDR3 is CASSPRTASYEQYF. In nucleotides, the CDR3 is TGTGCCAGCAGCCCGCGGACAGCCTCCTACGAGCAGTACTTC. Looking up the rest from reference TRBV7-9 and TRBJ2-7 gives the full variable domain: DTGVSQNPRHKITKRGQNVTFRCDPISEHNRLYWYRQTLGQGPEFLTYFQNEAQLEKSRLLSDRFSAERPKGSFSTLEIQRTEQGDSAMYLCASSPRTASYEQYFGPGTRLTVT.

This clone was recorded once. The chain's CDR3 is CASSLEGGGDTEAFF. In nucleotides, the CDR3 is TGTGCCAGCAGCCTAGAGGGCGGGGGGGACACTGAAGCTTTCTTT. The rearrangement joins TRBV7-2 to TRBJ1-1, with D possibly being TRBD1 (5 bases). V was shortened by 5 bases and J by 3 bases, with 16 bases between the two germline ends. The CDR3 is made up of 15 amino acids. Germline V gene lookup returns CDR1 SGHTA and CDR2 FQGNSA.

The chain combines TRBV10-3 with TRBJ2-2; D gene uncertain. This CDR3 has 15 amino acids. The germline V and J ends were trimmed by 4 bases and 6 bases, with 15 bases remaining between them. The germline V gene has CDR1 ENHRY and CDR2 SYGVKD. The CDR3 region is CAISVGLPGPGELFF. As DNA, the CDR3 is TGTGCCATCAGTGTGGGGTTGCCAGGCCCCGGGGAGCTGTTTTTT.

The chain links TRBV10-3 to TRBJ1-5, with D tentatively TRBD1 (5 bases). This CDR3 is built from 14 residues. CDR1 and CDR2 (germline): ENHRY, SYGVKD. V gave up 4 bases and J gave up 3 bases, with 10 bases separating them. The CDR3 reads CAISVSGTNQPQHF. The CDR3 DNA reads TGTGCCATCAGTGTGTCAGGGACCAATCAGCCCCAGCATTTT.

The chain couples TRBV19 to TRBJ2-1, with 8 bases matching TRBD1. This CDR3 spans 16 amino acids. The germline V gene has CDR1 LNHDA and CDR2 SQIVND (reference sequence). After removal of 4 bases from V and 3 bases from J, the junction contained 8 bases not matched to a gene. CDR3 residues: CASSTWGRGLYNEQFF. CDR3 DNA: TGTGCCAGTAGTACCTGGGGCAGGGGGCTCTACAATGAGCAGTTCTTC. Full variable domain (rest looked up from reference TRBV19 and TRBJ2-1): DGGITQSPKYLFRKEGQNVTLSCEQNLNHDAMYWYRQDPGQGLRLIYYSQIVNDFQKGDIAEGYSVSREKKESFPLTVTSAQKNPTAFYLCASSTWGRGLYNEQFFGPGTRLTVL.

In regard to this clone: Other DNA sequences in the same sample also yield this CDR3. V and J are TRBV29-1 and TRBJ2-3; 9 bases are a match to TRBD1. This CDR3 has 14 residues. Looked up from germline, CDR1 is SQVTM and CDR2 is ANQGSEA. The trim removed 6 bases at V and 0 bases at J, leaving 4 bases unmatched. CDR3 nucleotides: TGCAGCGTGCGGGACAGGGTCAGCACAGATACGCAGTATTTT. Protein product: CSVRDRVSTDTQYF.

V gene TRBV15 combines with J gene TRBJ1-1; D remains unclear. The CDR3 spans 16 residues. The germline V and J ends were trimmed by 5 bases and 1 base, with 17 bases remaining between them. Germline-derived CDR1 and CDR2 are LNHNV and YYDKDF (reference sequence). The CDR3 coding sequence is TGTGCCACCAGCCCCTTGGATACAATAAAGAACACTGAAGCTTTCTTT. This encodes CATSPLDTIKNTEAFF.